The entry that follows covers one T cell receptor beta chain sequence. Its antigen remains unknown. This entry is derived from a study of T cells in localized non-small cell lung cancer. Study conclusions and caveats: Prolonged overall survival went with higher T cell density in the blood. Uninvolved adjacent lung had more T cell clonality than any other tissue, topping tumor.

Trimming cost V 4 bases and J 2 bases, with 13 bases left between them. The germline gives CDR1 SQVTM, CDR2 ANQGSEA. This CDR3 spans 14 amino acids. The repertoire was sequenced with immunoSEQ multiplex PCR; TCRdb's copy has only in-frame clones and lacks some. The table lists under 35,000 clones, less than 95% of them singletons. The sequence was obtained from a female donor of 60 years or more with stage II lung adenocarcinoma. The sample was peripheral blood mononuclear cells, taken before any cancer treatment. The rearrangement links TRBV29-1 to TRBJ2-3; weak D call: TRBD1 (6 bases). Here the CDR3 reads CSVAQGIFTDTQYF. For the CDR3, the DNA is TGCAGCGTTGCTCAGGGGATCTTCACAGATACGCAGTATTTT.